The 32 T cell receptor beta chains given below trace back to one sample, sequenced in a study of blood T cell repertoires in COVID-19. The table came from immunoSEQ multiplex PCR; TCRdb's copy has only in-frame clones and leaves some out. The top ten clones hold 1.5% to 2% of a sample with about 480,000 clones, more than 75% of them seen once. The material sequenced was PBMCs or T cells enriched from blood (not recorded which). Source of these receptors: a middle-aged woman who had recovered from COVID-19.

V gene TRBV27 combines with J gene TRBJ1-2, with D unresolved. V was cut by 0 bases and J by 3 bases, with 11 bases left in between. This CDR3 contains 15 residues. CDR1 and CDR2 (germline): MNHEY, SMNVEV (reference sequence). CDR3 DNA: TGTGCCAGCAGTTTATCTGCGGGGATCGACTATGGCTACACCTTC. It codes for CASSLSAGIDYGYTF.

The rearrangement links TRBV18 to TRBJ1-2; 8 bases match TRBD1. V dropped 4 bases and J dropped 8; count of bases not matched to a gene: 9. The CDR3 consists of 14 residues. Germline-derived CDR1 and CDR2 are KGHSH and LQKENI. This chain's CDR3 is CASSLQGAGEGYTF. In nucleotides, the CDR3 is TGTGCCAGCTCACTGCAGGGGGCTGGAGAAGGCTACACCTTC.

The chain combines TRBV6-2 or TRBV6-3 with TRBJ1-5; D possibly corresponds to TRBD1 (5 bases). Germline loops: CDR1 MNHEY, CDR2 SVGEGT. V was clipped by 4 bases and J by 5 bases, with 12 bases between them. The CDR3 is 14 residues long. The CDR3 bases are TGTGCCAGCAGTTCTCCCCAGGGTTATCAGCCCCAGCATTTT. Translating gives CASSSPQGYQPQHF.

The count of this clone is one. The J gene is TRBJ2-3, the V gene TRBV14; 12 nucleotides agree with TRBD1. The CDR3 sequence is 16 residues long. V shed 5 bases and J 4 bases; nucleotides not matched to a gene: 7. Germline CDR1 SGHDN, CDR2 FVKESK. The CDR3 here is CASSEGTGGVADTQYF. CDR3 sequence (DNA): TGTGCCAGCAGCGAAGGGACAGGGGGCGTTGCAGATACGCAGTATTTT.

The chain is built from TRBV5-6 and TRBJ1-2; tentative D call: TRBD1 (6 bases). Trimming removed 5 bases at V and 2 bases at J, with 10 bases between. This CDR3 region has 13 residues. Looked up from germline, CDR1 is SGHDT and CDR2 is YYEEEE. The DNA of the CDR3 is TGTGCCAGCAGTAAGGACAGAAACTATGGCTACACCTTC. This sequence encodes CASSKDRNYGYTF.

The chain links TRBV7-9 to TRBJ2-7; 12 bases line up with TRBD2. V shed 6 bases, J shed 5 bases, and the junction held 8 bases outside the gene matches. The CDR3 runs to 15 residues. Germline V lookup: CDR1 SEHNR, CDR2 FQNEAQ (reference sequence). DNA for the CDR3: TGTGCCAGCAGGACTAGCGGGAGTCTTGGCGACGAGCAGTACTTC. Translating gives CASRTSGSLGDEQYF.

The chain couples TRBV7-2 to TRBJ2-1; 11 bases line up with TRBD2. The V gene's germline CDR1 is SGHTA and CDR2 FQGNSA. This CDR3 region has 14 residues. Losses at the gene ends were 5 bases for V and 10 bases for J; bases not matched to a gene: 7. In DNA, the CDR3 is TGTGCCAGCAGCCTGGGACTAGCGGTCCCGGAGCAGTTCTTC. Translation: CASSLGLAVPEQFF.

The chain couples TRBV5-1 to TRBJ2-2; 8 positions match TRBD1. The CDR3 totals 15 residues. The V segment lost 2 bases and the J segment 4 bases; nucleotides outside the gene matches: 4. CDR1 is SGHRS, CDR2 YFSETQ, per germline. DNA of the CDR3: TGCGCCAGCAGCTTCGGACAGGGAAGCACCGGGGAGCTGTTTTTT. This gives the protein CASSFGQGSTGELFF.

The CDR3 nucleotides are TGTGCCAGCTCAGTGGACAGGCCCGACAATGAGCAGTTCTTC. Translation: CASSVDRPDNEQFF. The rearrangement uses TRBV6-5 and TRBJ2-1; 7 bases match TRBD1. Per germline, CDR1 MNHEY and CDR2 SVGAGI. The junction had 9 bases not matched to a gene; V was cut back by 8 bases and J by 5 bases. CDR3 length equals 14 residues.

The rearrangement links TRBV3-1 (or the pseudogene TRBV3-2) to TRBJ2-1; 9 bases line up with TRBD2. This CDR3 region has 17 residues. Per the germline V gene, CDR1 is LGHDT and CDR2 is YNNKEL (reference sequence). J gave up 5 bases and V 3 bases, and 11 bases lay outside the gene matches. The CDR3, as DNA: TGTGCCAGCAGCCATTGGGGTAGCGGGAGTATCCACAATGAGCAGTTCTTC. Amino acids: CASSHWGSGSIHNEQFF.

The chain links TRBV29-1 to TRBJ1-2; tentative D call: TRBD1 (5 bases). Trimming shortened V by 3 bases and J by 8 bases, and 16 bases separated the two germline ends. The CDR3 runs to 13 residues. Germline CDR1 and CDR2: SQVTM and ANQGSEA. CDR3 DNA: TGCAGCGTTGATAGACAGTCCCTATGGGGCTACACCTTC. Amino acid sequence: CSVDRQSLWGYTF.

This clone was seen a few times. V usage is TRBV19 and J usage is TRBJ1-6; D remains unclear. The V end lost 5 bases, the J end lost 3 bases, and 2 bases lay between the germline ends. Germline values: CDR1 LNHDA, CDR2 SQIVND (reference sequence). The CDR3 loop spans 12 amino acids. Written as DNA, the CDR3 is TGTGCCAGTAGTCTCTATAATTCACCCCTCCACTTT. Protein product: CASSLYNSPLHF.

This clone has more than one count but fewer than ten. The genes are TRBV28 and TRBJ2-1; tentatively, D is TRBD2 (5 bases). V lost 3 bases and J 0 bases, leaving 9 bases between the germline ends. This CDR3 is 15 amino acids long. Germline CDR1 is MDHEN and CDR2 is SYDVKM. The CDR3 DNA follows: TGTGCCAGCAGTTTCCCGGGAATCTCCTACAATGAGCAGTTCTTC. Its protein is CASSFPGISYNEQFF. The entire variable domain, with the rest obtained from reference TRBV28 and TRBJ2-1, is as follows: DVKVTQSSRYLVKRTGEKVFLECVQDMDHENMFWYRQDPGLGLRLIYFSYDVKMKEKGDIPEGYSVSREKKERFSLILESASTNQTSMYLCASSFPGISYNEQFFGPGTRLTVL.

The V call is TRBV24-1, the J call TRBJ1-1; 7 bases align to TRBD1. Germline CDR1 reads KGHDR; CDR2 reads SFDVKD. This CDR3 region has 13 residues. V lost 4 bases and J lost 6; bases outside the gene matches: 4. DNA for the CDR3: TGTGCCACCAGTGACCACGACAGGGCTGAAGCTTTCTTT. It is translated as CATSDHDRAEAFF.

This chain connects TRBV5-4 to TRBJ1-6, with 7 bases identical to TRBD1. Unmatched junction bases numbered 6, after V lost 4 bases and J lost 8 bases. The CDR3 covers 14 residues. Per the germline V gene, CDR1 is SGHNT and CDR2 is YYREEE (reference sequence). The chain's CDR3 is CASSEGGPDSPLHF. As DNA, the CDR3 is TGTGCCAGCAGCGAAGGGGGCCCCGATTCACCCCTCCACTTT.

The chain employs TRBV9 and TRBJ2-7; a possible D gene is TRBD2 (6 bases). This CDR3 contains 16 residues. V was trimmed by 3 bases and J by 4 bases, leaving 20 bases between them. Germline-derived CDR1 and CDR2 are SGDLS and YYNGEE. CDR3 region: CASSGGIAAGLYEQYF. CDR3 nucleotide sequence: TGTGCCAGCAGCGGAGGAATAGCGGCAGGTTTGTACGAGCAGTACTTC.

The chain carries TRBV27 and TRBJ2-3, with no clear D. The CDR3 sequence is 15 residues long. Germline CDR1 reads MNHEY; CDR2 reads SMNVEV (reference sequence). The germline V and J ends were trimmed by 6 bases and 3 bases, with 16 bases remaining between them. The CDR3 here is CASRPRSGLTDTQYF. DNA for the CDR3: TGTGCCAGCAGACCCCGATCGGGTCTAACAGATACGCAGTATTTT.

The chain joins TRBV27 to TRBJ2-7; TRBD2 matches at 11 bases. CDR1 is MNHEY, CDR2 SMNVEV, per germline (reference sequence). V shed 7 bases, J shed 3 bases, and the junction held 11 bases outside the gene matches. This CDR3 is built from 16 residues. CDR3 nucleotides: TGTGCCAGCAAGCTACTAGCGGGAGAGTCCCACTACGAGCAGTACTTC. This gives the protein CASKLLAGESHYEQYF.

The gene calls are TRBV19 and TRBJ1-3; D is undetermined. Germline loops: CDR1 LNHDA, CDR2 SQIVND (reference sequence). V lost 2 bases, J lost 0 bases, and 8 bases lay in between. The CDR3 length is 15 residues. The CDR3 DNA reads TGTGCCAGTAGTATAAGCCGAATCTCTGGAAACACCATATATTTT. As protein: CASSISRISGNTIYF.

This rearrangement joins TRBV6-4 to TRBJ2-7; D unresolved. CDR3 length equals 11 residues. Germline values: CDR1 MRHNA, CDR2 SNTAGT. With 8 bases removed from V and 2 bases from J, the gap between germline ends came to 7 bases. The DNA of the CDR3 is TGTGCCAGCGGTCCGGCCTACGAGCAGTACTTC. Translating gives CASGPAYEQYF.

The rearrangement joins TRBV3-1 (or the pseudogene TRBV3-2) to TRBJ1-5, with a possible D match to TRBD1 (6 bases). Germline assignment: CDR1 LGHDT and CDR2 YNNKEL (reference sequence). Trimming stripped 4 bases from V and 7 bases from J, with 8 bases between. The CDR3 is made up of 12 amino acids. CDR3 loop: CASSLGGQPQHF. CDR3 DNA: TGTGCCAGCAGCCTAGGGGGACAGCCCCAGCATTTT.

The chain uses TRBV4-1 and TRBJ1-2; D perhaps matches TRBD1 (5 bases). The CDR3 is 14 amino acids. Trimming left V 1 base short and J 4 bases short, with 10 bases between. From germline, CDR1 is MGHRA and CDR2 YSYEKL. The DNA of the CDR3 is TGCGCCAGCAGCCAAGGAACAGGTTCCTATGGCTACACCTTC. This gives the protein CASSQGTGSYGYTF.

CDR3 sequence (DNA): TGTGCCAGCAGCCAAACGTCCGGGTTCAGCACAGATACGCAGTATTTT. Translating gives CASSQTSGFSTDTQYF. The J gene is TRBJ2-3, the V gene TRBV7-8; D is undetermined. The CDR3 is 16 residues long. Per germline, CDR1 SGHVS and CDR2 FQNEAQ. V was shortened by 5 bases and J by 0 bases, with 15 bases between the two germline ends.

The chain combines TRBV2 with TRBJ1-3, with 7 bases that match TRBD1. The CDR3 extends over 14 amino acids. Germline loops: CDR1 SNHLY, CDR2 FYNNEI. Trimming took 6 bases from V and 0 from J; bases not matched to a gene: 2. CDR3 amino acids: CASRTGFSGNTIYF. The CDR3 DNA is TGTGCCAGCAGGACAGGGTTCTCTGGAAACACCATATATTTT. Variable domain in full (rest from reference TRBV2 and TRBJ1-3): EPEVTQTPSHQVTQMGQEVILRCVPISNHLYFYWYRQILGQKVEFLVSFYNNEISEKSEIFDDQFSVERPDGSNFTLKIRSTKLEDSAMYFCASRTGFSGNTIYFGEGSWLTVV.

This clone was seen a single time. The chain uses TRBV4-3 and TRBJ2-3, with D possibly matching TRBD1 (6 bases). V was clipped by 1 base and J by 4 bases, with 12 bases between them. The CDR3 has 15 amino acids. Per the germline V gene, CDR1 is LGHNA and CDR2 is YSLEER. CDR3 nucleotides: TGCGCCAGCAGCCAAGGAAGGGGGAGCCCAGATACGCAGTATTTT. Its translation is CASSQGRGSPDTQYF.

Only one count was recorded for this clone. The chain combines TRBV7-2 with TRBJ2-1; 14 bases map to TRBD2. The CDR3 is 19 amino acids. Germline values: CDR1 SGHTA, CDR2 FQGNSA. V dropped 5 bases and J dropped 3; count of bases not matched to a gene: 12. The CDR3 is CASSPRSGTSGGFYNEQFF. CDR3 sequence (DNA): TGTGCCAGCAGCCCCCGCAGCGGGACTAGCGGGGGATTCTACAATGAGCAGTTCTTC. Full variable domain (remainder filled in from reference TRBV7-2 and TRBJ2-1): GAGVSQSPSNKVTEKGKDVELRCDPISGHTALYWYRQSLGQGLEFLIYFQGNSAPDKSGLPSDRFSAERTGGSVSTLTIQRTQQEDSAVYLCASSPRSGTSGGFYNEQFFGPGTRLTVL.

V and J are TRBV19 and TRBJ2-3, with 8 bases lining up with TRBD1. In germline, CDR1 is LNHDA, CDR2 SQIVND (reference sequence). The CDR3 is made up of 17 amino acids. J was trimmed by 5 bases and V by 3 bases; bases with no gene match: 13. In DNA form, the CDR3 reads TGTGCCAGTAGTATCCCTCGGACAGGGAAGTTGGGAGATACGCAGTATTTT. Amino acids: CASSIPRTGKLGDTQYF.

The V and J genes are TRBV29-1 and TRBJ1-2, with 10 positions matching TRBD1. Germline-derived CDR1 and CDR2 are SQVTM and ANQGSEA. The CDR3 has 14 amino acids. The trim removed 4 bases at V and 6 bases at J, leaving 8 bases unmatched. CDR3: CSVGIPGTGDGYTF. CDR3 nucleotides: TGCAGCGTTGGTATCCCAGGGACAGGGGATGGCTACACCTTC.

The genes are TRBV2 and TRBJ2-5; unclear D gene. The V end lost 7 bases, the J end lost 1 base, and 7 bases lay between the germline ends. In germline, CDR1 is SNHLY, CDR2 FYNNEI. This CDR3 spans 12 amino acids. In DNA, the CDR3 is TGTGCCAGCACGGGTATCCAAGAGACCCAGTACTTC. Its translation: CASTGIQETQYF.

The rearrangement links TRBV30 to TRBJ1-2, with TRBD1 matching 7 bases. This CDR3 contains 13 residues. The V gene end was trimmed by 0 bases and the J gene end by 8 bases; junction bases not matched to a gene: 6. Germline CDR1 is GTSNPN and CDR2 is SVGIG (reference sequence). The CDR3 reads CAWSVARGTGYTF. As DNA, the CDR3 is TGTGCCTGGAGTGTAGCCAGGGGGACGGGCTACACCTTC.

The J gene is TRBJ1-5, the V gene TRBV19; TRBD1 is a possible D gene (5 bases). V lost 3 bases and J lost 7, with 10 bases in between. The CDR3 consists of 13 residues. CDR1 and CDR2 from the germline V gene are LNHDA and SQIVND (reference sequence). CDR3 in amino acids: CASSIGAGQPQHF. The CDR3 nucleotides read TGTGCCAGTAGTATTGGGGCCGGACAGCCCCAGCATTTT.

J is TRBJ2-2 and V is TRBV27, with D tentatively TRBD2 (6 bases). The V gene's germline CDR1 is MNHEY and CDR2 SMNVEV (reference sequence). The CDR3 runs 16 residues. V was shortened by 1 base and J by 5 bases, with 14 bases between the two germline ends. The CDR3 is CASSLLVGRATGELFF. CDR3 bases: TGTGCCAGCAGTTTATTAGTCGGGAGAGCTACCGGGGAGCTGTTTTTT.